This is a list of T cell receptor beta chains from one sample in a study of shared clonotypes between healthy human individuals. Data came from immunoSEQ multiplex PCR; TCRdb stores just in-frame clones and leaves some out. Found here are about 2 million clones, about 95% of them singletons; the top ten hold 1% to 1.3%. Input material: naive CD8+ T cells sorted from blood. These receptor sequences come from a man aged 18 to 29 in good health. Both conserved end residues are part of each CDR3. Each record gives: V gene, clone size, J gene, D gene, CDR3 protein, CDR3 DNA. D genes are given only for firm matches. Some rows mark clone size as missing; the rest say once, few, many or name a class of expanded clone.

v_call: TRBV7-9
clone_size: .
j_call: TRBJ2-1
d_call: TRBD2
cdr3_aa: CASSLVLGRDEQFF
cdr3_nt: TGTGCCAGCAGCTTAGTTCTGGGGAGGGACGAGCAGTTCTTC

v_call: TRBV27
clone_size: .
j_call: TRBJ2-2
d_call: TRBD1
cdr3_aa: CASSPQGVSNTGELFF
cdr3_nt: TGTGCCAGCAGTCCCCAGGGGGTCTCGAACACCGGGGAGCTGTTTTTT

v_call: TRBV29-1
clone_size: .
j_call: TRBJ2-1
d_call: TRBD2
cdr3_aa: CSELLAGGYNEQFF
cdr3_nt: TGCAGCGAGCTACTAGCGGGAGGTTACAATGAGCAGTTCTTC

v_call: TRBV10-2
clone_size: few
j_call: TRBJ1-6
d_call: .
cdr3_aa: CASSEAGSNSPLHF
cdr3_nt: TGCGCCAGCAGTGAAGCAGGATCTAATTCACCCCTCCACTTT

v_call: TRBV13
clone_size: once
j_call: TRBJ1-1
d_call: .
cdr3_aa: CASSEGHLNTEAFF
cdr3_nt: TGTGCCAGCAGCGAGGGACACTTGAACACTGAAGCTTTCTTT

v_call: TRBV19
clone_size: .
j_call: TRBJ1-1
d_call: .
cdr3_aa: CASLFGTEAFF
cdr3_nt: TGTGCCAGTCTCTTCGGCACTGAAGCTTTCTTT

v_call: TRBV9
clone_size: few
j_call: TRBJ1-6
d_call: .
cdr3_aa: CASSVTGNQDSPLHF
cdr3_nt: TGTGCCAGCAGCGTAACAGGGAACCAAGATTCACCCCTCCACTTT

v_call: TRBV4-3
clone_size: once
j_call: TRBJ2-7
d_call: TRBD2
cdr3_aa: CASSQVSGSGYEQYF
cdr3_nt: TGCGCCAGCAGCCAAGTTAGCGGGAGCGGCTACGAGCAGTACTTC

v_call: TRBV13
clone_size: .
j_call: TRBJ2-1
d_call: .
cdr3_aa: CASSAGLSLEQFF
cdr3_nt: TGTGCCAGCAGCGCGGGACTGTCGCTGGAGCAGTTCTTC

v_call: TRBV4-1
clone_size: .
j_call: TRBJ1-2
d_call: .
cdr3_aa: CASSQGPGHRETNYGYTF
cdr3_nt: TGCGCCAGCAGCCAAGGCCCAGGGCACAGGGAAACTAACTATGGCTACACCTTC

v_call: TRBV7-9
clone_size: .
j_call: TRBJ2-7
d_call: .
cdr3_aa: CASSHTKGDSYEQYF
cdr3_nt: TGTGCCAGCAGCCATACCAAGGGTGACTCCTACGAGCAGTACTTC

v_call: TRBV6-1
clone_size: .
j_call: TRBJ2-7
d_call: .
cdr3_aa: CASSDRAPSQYF
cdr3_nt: TGTGCCAGCAGTGACAGGGCCCCGAGCCAGTACTTC

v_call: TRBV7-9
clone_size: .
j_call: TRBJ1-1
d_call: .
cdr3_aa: CASRFPMGGAMSMNTEAFF
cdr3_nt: TGTGCCAGCAGGTTTCCCATGGGAGGGGCTATGTCGATGAACACTGAAGCTTTCTTT

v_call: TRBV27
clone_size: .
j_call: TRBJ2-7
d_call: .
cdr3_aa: CASTNGGEQYF
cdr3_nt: TGTGCCAGCACAAACGGGGGCGAGCAGTACTTC

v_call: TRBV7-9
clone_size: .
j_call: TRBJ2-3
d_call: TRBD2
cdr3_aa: CASSNSKTSGTTHTQYF
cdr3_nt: TGTGCCAGCAGCAACTCGAAGACTAGCGGGACCACACATACGCAGTATTTT

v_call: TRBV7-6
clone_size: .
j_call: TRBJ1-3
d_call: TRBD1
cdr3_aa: CASTDPGGSGNTIYF
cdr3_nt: TGTGCCAGCACCGATCCAGGGGGCTCTGGAAACACCATATATTTT

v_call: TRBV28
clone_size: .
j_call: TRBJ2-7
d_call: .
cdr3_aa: CASPMGHPTYEQYF
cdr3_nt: TGTGCCAGCCCTATGGGACACCCGACCTACGAGCAGTACTTC

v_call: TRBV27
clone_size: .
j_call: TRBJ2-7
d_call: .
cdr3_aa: CASSRDFPYEQYF
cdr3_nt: TGTGCCAGCAGCAGGGATTTCCCCTACGAGCAGTACTTC

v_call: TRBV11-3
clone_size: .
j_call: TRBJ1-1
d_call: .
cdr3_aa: CASSHGRTEAFF
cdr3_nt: TGTGCCAGCAGCCACGGAAGGACTGAAGCTTTCTTT

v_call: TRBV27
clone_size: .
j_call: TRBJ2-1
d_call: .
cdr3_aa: CASSPLGSSGNEQFF
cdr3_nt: TGTGCCAGCAGTCCCCTAGGGTCCTCCGGCAATGAGCAGTTCTTC

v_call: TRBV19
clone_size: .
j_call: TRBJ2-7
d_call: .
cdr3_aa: CASSPGMAYEQYF
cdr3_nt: TGTGCCAGTAGTCCAGGGATGGCCTACGAGCAGTACTTC

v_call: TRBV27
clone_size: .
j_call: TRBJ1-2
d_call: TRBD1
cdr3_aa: CASREQGAYTGYTF
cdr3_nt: TGTGCCAGCAGGGAACAGGGGGCGTATACTGGCTACACCTTC

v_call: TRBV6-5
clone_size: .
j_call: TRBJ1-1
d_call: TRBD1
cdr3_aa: CASSRYRGIEAFF
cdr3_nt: TGTGCCAGCAGTCGATACAGGGGAATTGAAGCTTTCTTT

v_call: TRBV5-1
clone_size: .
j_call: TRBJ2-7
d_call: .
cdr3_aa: CASSLDGDEQYF
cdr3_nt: TGCGCCAGCAGCTTGGACGGGGACGAGCAGTACTTC

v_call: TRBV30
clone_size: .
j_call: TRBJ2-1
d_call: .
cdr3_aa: CAWRTRNYNEQFF
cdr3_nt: TGTGCCTGGAGGACTAGAAACTACAATGAGCAGTTCTTC

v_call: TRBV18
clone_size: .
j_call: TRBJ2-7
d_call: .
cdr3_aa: CASSPTPGAPGGGTFYEQYF
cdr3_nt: TGTGCCAGCTCACCAACTCCCGGGGCACCAGGAGGCGGGACCTTCTACGAGCAGTACTTC

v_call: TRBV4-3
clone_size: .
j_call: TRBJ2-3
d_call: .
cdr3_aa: CASSPVGDDTQYF
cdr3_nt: TGCGCCAGCAGCCCCGTAGGGGATGATACGCAGTATTTT

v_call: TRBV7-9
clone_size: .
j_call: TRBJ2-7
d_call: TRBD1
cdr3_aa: CASSQGQGQEQYF
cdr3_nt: TGTGCCAGCAGCCAAGGACAGGGGCAGGAGCAGTACTTC

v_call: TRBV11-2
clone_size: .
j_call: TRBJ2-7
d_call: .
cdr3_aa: CASSLGYGVEGLYEQYF
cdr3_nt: TGTGCCAGCAGCTTAGGCTACGGTGTGGAGGGGCTTTACGAGCAGTACTTC

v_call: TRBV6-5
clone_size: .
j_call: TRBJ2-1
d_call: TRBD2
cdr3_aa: CASSSVGGYLEQFF
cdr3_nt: TGTGCCAGCAGTTCCGTCGGGGGGTACCTTGAGCAGTTCTTC

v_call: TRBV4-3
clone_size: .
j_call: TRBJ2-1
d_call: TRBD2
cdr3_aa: CASSQALAGEDNEQFF
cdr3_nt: TGCGCCAGCAGCCAAGCACTAGCGGGAGAGGACAATGAGCAGTTCTTC

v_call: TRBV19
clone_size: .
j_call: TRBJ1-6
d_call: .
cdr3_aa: CASSIAGHDNSPLHF
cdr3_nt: TGTGCCAGTAGTATAGCCGGGCACGACAATTCACCCCTCCACTTT

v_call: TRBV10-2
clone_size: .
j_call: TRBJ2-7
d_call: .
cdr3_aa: CASSDRYEQYF
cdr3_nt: TGCGCCAGCAGTGATAGATACGAGCAGTACTTC

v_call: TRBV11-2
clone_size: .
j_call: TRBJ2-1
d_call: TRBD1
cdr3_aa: CASSLEAGTGYNEQFF
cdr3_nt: TGTGCCAGCAGCTTAGAGGCCGGGACAGGGTACAATGAGCAGTTCTTC

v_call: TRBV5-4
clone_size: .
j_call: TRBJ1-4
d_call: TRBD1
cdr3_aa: CASSPWTGGRVDEKLFF
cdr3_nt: TGTGCCAGCAGCCCGTGGACAGGGGGCCGAGTGGATGAAAAACTGTTTTTT

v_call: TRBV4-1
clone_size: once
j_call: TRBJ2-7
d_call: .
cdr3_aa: CASSQESGDYEQYF
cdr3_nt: TGCGCCAGCAGCCAAGAATCAGGGGACTACGAGCAGTACTTC

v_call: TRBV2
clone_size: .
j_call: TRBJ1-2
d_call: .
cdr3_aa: CASSDGGANYGYTF
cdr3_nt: TGTGCCAGCAGTGACGGGGGGGCTAACTATGGCTACACCTTC

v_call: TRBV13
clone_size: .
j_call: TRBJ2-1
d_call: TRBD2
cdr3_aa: CASSLGTSGYNEQFF
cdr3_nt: TGTGCCAGCAGCTTAGGGACTAGCGGATACAATGAGCAGTTCTTC

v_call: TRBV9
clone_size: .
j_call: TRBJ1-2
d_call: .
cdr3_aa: CASSVVAGSNYGYTF
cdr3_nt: TGTGCCAGCAGCGTAGTAGCGGGGTCTAACTATGGCTACACCTTC

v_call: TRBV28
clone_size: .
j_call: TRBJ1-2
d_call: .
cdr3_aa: CASSSYREGPGYTF
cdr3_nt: TGTGCCAGCAGTTCGTACAGGGAAGGGCCAGGCTACACCTTC

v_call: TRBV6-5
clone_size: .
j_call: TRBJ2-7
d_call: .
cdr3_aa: CASSSGLGSYEQYF
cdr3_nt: TGTGCCAGCAGTTCCGGACTGGGATCCTACGAGCAGTACTTC

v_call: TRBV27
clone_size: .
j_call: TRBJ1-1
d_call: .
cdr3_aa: CASSSDSTEAFF
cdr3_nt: TGTGCCAGCAGCTCGGACAGTACTGAAGCTTTCTTT

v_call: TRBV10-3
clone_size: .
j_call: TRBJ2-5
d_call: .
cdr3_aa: CAISERAIQETQYF
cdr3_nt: TGTGCCATCAGTGAGCGAGCAATCCAAGAGACCCAGTACTTC

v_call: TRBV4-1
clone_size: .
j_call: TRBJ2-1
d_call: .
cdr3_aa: CASSLILLGLQFF
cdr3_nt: TGCGCCAGCAGCCTTATTCTACTTGGACTTCAGTTCTTC

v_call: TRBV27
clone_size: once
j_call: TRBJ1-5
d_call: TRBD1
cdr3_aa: CASSYRGVDQPQHF
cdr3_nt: TGTGCCAGCAGTTACAGGGGCGTAGATCAGCCCCAGCATTTT

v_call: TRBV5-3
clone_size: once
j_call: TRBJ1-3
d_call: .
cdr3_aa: CARPGEGNTIYF
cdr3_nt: TGTGCCAGACCTGGAGAGGGAAACACCATATATTTT

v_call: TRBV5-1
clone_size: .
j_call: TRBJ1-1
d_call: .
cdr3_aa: CASSLVGWNTEAFF
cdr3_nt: TGCGCCAGCAGCTTGGTGGGGTGGAACACTGAAGCTTTCTTT

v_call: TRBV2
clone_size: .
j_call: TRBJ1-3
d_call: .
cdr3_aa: CASSEDSYSGNTIYF
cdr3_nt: TGTGCCAGCAGTGAGGACAGCTACTCTGGAAACACCATATATTTT

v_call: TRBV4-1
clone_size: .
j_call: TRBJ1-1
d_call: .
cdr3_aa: CASSQRLDTEAFF
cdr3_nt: TGCGCCAGCAGCCAGCGCTTAGACACTGAAGCTTTCTTT

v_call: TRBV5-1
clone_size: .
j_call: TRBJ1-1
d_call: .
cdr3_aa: CASSETGEAFF
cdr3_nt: TGCGCCAGCAGCGAGACAGGTGAAGCTTTCTTT

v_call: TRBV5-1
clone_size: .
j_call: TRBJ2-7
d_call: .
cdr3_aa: CASSSQGPTYEQYF
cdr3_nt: TGCGCCAGCAGCTCACAGGGTCCCACCTACGAGCAGTACTTC

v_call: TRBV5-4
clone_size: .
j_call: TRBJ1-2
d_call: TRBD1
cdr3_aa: CASSSQGAGGYTF
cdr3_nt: TGTGCCAGCAGCTCGCAGGGGGCTGGTGGCTACACCTTC

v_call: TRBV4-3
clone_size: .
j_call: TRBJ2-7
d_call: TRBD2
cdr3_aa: CASSLSSTSGKNRGEQYF
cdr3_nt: TGCGCCAGCAGCCTCTCCTCGACTAGCGGGAAAAATCGCGGCGAGCAGTACTTC

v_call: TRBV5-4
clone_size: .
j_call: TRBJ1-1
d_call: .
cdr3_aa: CASTPSGSSLAFF
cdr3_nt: TGTGCCAGCACCCCCTCAGGGTCGTCGTTAGCTTTCTTT